This entry describes one T cell receptor beta chain. Original analysis: From reference gene primer amplification, estimates of nucleated cell counts were derived. Clones were read by immunoSEQ multiplex PCR, and TCRdb kept only the in-frame ones, dropping some. The DNA gave D and trimming, while V, J and clone size come from that table. The table includes over 60,000 clones, approximately 86% detected once. This CDR3 is 16 amino acids long. This sample was taken from a study of blood T cell repertoires in COVID-19. Study-wide context: Researchers got acute and convalescent COVID-19 samples from the United States, Italy and Spain. PBMCs, B-cell-depleted T cells, or T cells provided the cDNA or gDNA that made up the material.

The chain links TRBV21-1 to TRBJ1-4; the D segment call TRBD1 is taken from the table without a DNA check. TRBV21-1 is marked as a pseudogene. The material sequenced was peripheral blood. This clonotype was obtained from a man aged 35 to 55 with acute or convalescent COVID-19. The CDR3 reads CASSRPQGATNEKLFF. CDR3 DNA: TGTGCCAGCAGCAGACCACAGGGCGCAACTAATGAAAAACTGTTTTTT.